Shown below are 22 T cell receptor beta chains from a single sample sequenced in a study of T cell clonality in common variable immunodeficiency. Data came from immunoSEQ multiplex PCR; TCRdb stores just in-frame clones and leaves some out. The sample has approximately 51,000 clones, none seen only once. Sequences were obtained from peripheral blood mononuclear cells. The receptors come from a person between 18 and 70 years old in good health.

There are many counts of this clone. The missing CDR3 end, 3 residues past where the read stops, is filled in from the germline J gene. The rearrangement links TRBV19 to TRBJ1-4; a possible D gene is TRBD1 (6 bases). The germline gives CDR1 LNHDA, CDR2 SQIVND (reference sequence). The CDR3 length is 15 residues. The V end was cut by 2 bases, the J end by 7 bases, with 14 bases between. The CDR3 sequence is CASSISGGWGEKLFF. CDR3 DNA (partial): TGTGCCAGTAGTATATCGGGGGGCTGGGGTGAAAAA.

This clone was seen repeatedly, ten times or more. The read is 3 residues too short to cover the CDR3 end, so that end is filled in from the germline J gene. The V call is TRBV20-1, the J call TRBJ2-2, with D possibly being TRBD1 (6 bases). CDR1 and CDR2 from the germline V gene are DFQATT and SNEGSKA (reference sequence). Trimming stripped 6 bases from V and 1 base from J, with 9 bases between. CDR3 size: 13 residues. The CDR3 here is CSAGTRNTGELFF. Partial CDR3 DNA: TGCAGTGCAGGGACAAGGAACACCGGGGAG.

This clone has ten or more counts. The DNA read from the CDR3 is TGTGCCTGGAGTCGAATCCGGACAGGGCATGGC. Its protein product is CAWSRIRTGHG. The full CDR3 protein is CAWSRIRTGHGYTF. The chain recombines TRBV30 with TRBJ1-2; 8 bases align to TRBD1. The CDR3 end is not reached by the read, which stops 3 residues before it; the germline J gene fills it in. Germline trimming cut 2 bases from V and 6 bases from J; bases unmatched to any gene: 8. Germline values: CDR1 GTSNPN, CDR2 SVGIG (reference sequence). This CDR3 has 14 residues.

In its sample, this clone was seen many times. Coverage ceases 3 residues before the CDR3 finishes, and the germline J gene fills in the end. This chain connects TRBV7-2 to TRBJ2-5; perhaps TRBD1 as D (5 bases). CDR3 size: 15 residues. Germline CDR1 and CDR2: SGHTA and FQGNSA. V lost 7 bases and J lost 1, with 16 bases in between. CDR3: CASTPGSNSQETQYF. The sequenced CDR3 bases are TGTGCCAGCACCCCAGGGTCCAACTCCCAAGAGACC.

In this sample, this clone turned up many times. Sequencing ends 3 residues short of the CDR3 end; the germline J gene provides the rest. V and J are TRBV30 and TRBJ1-1; D is uncertain. V lost 5 bases and J lost 3, with 7 bases in between. This CDR3 spans 11 amino acids. Germline lookup yields CDR1 GTSNPN and CDR2 SVGIG (reference sequence). The CDR3 reads CAWQRDTEAFF. The DNA read from the CDR3 is TGTGCCTGGCAGAGGGACACTGAA.

This clone came up many times. Given a far larger clone just one base away, this is likely a sequencing read error. Read coverage stops 3 residues before the CDR3 terminus; the germline J gene supplies the remainder. The chain is built from TRBV5-1 and TRBJ2-1; 10 bases agree with TRBD2. Losses at the gene ends were 6 bases for V and 7 bases for J; bases not matched to a gene: 16. The CDR3 contains 17 residues. Germline V gene data show CDR1 as SGHRS and CDR2 as YFSETQ. The CDR3 reads CASTPSPLAGGRNEQFF. The sequenced part of the CDR3 DNA is TGCGCCAGCACCCCTTCCCCGTTAGCGGGGGGCAGGAATGAG.

This clone has at least ten counts. The read finishes 3 residues shy of the CDR3 end, and the germline J gene is used to complete it. The V gene is TRBV10-1, the J gene TRBJ2-3; perhaps TRBD1 as D (5 bases). Germline V lookup: CDR1 WNHNN, CDR2 SYGVQD (reference sequence). The V and J ends lost 2 bases and 8 bases respectively, with 11 bases between them. The CDR3 is made up of 13 amino acids. The CDR3 is CASSEAFQGTQYF. Incomplete CDR3 DNA: TGCGCCAGCAGTGAGGCCTTCCAGGGTACG.

Many counts were recorded for this clone. The read stops 3 residues short of the end of the CDR3; the missing end is completed from the germline J gene. The chain employs TRBV4-2 and TRBJ1-2; 7 nucleotides line up with TRBD1. The CDR3 has 13 residues. CDR1 is LGHNA, CDR2 YNFKEQ, per germline. The CDR3 spells CASSETTGLGYTF. CDR3 DNA (partial): TGTGCCAGCAGCGAAACGACAGGGTTAGGC.

This clone was counted at least ten times. The read ends 3 residues shy of where the CDR3 ends; the end is completed using the germline J gene. This chain uses TRBV5-6 with TRBJ1-5; TRBD1 matches at 7 bases. The junction had 5 bases not matched to a gene; V was cut back by 5 bases and J by 0 bases. The length of the CDR3 is 15 residues. Germline CDR1 is SGHDT and CDR2 is YYEEEE. The CDR3 bases that were read are TGTGCCAGCAGTCAGGGGGATTATAGCAATCAGCCC. This sequence encodes CASSQGDYSNQP. The CDR3, in full, reads CASSQGDYSNQPQHF.

This clone has ten or more counts. The observed sequence ends 3 residues before the CDR3 terminus, with the missing tail filled in from the germline J gene. The rearrangement joins TRBV5-1 to TRBJ1-4, with D possibly matching TRBD1 (5 bases). The V end lost 4 bases, the J end lost 4 bases, and 14 bases lay between the germline ends. CDR1 and CDR2 from the germline V gene are SGHRS and YFSETQ. This CDR3 spans 15 amino acids. CDR3 sequence: CASSNSGGVNEKLFF. CDR3 DNA, as far as it was read: TGCGCCAGCAGCAACTCGGGGGGGGTTAATGAAAAA. The complete variable domain, with remaining parts taken from reference TRBV5-1 and TRBJ1-4, reads KAGVTQTPRYLIKTRGQQVTLSCSPISGHRSVSWYQQTPGQGLQFLFEYFSETQRNKGNFPGRFSGRQFSNSRSEMNVSTLELGDSALYLCASSNSGGVNEKLFFGSGTQLSVL.

This clone was counted at least ten times. The CDR3 goes on 3 residues after the read ends, and that part is filled in from the germline J gene. The genes are TRBV20-1 and TRBJ2-7; the match to TRBD2 covers 7 bases. Per the germline V gene, CDR1 is DFQATT and CDR2 is SNEGSKA (reference sequence). Unmatched junction bases numbered 3, after V lost 4 bases and J lost 0 bases. The CDR3 sequence is 13 residues long. The CDR3 loop is CSAMGDYSYEQYF. CDR3 DNA, as far as it was read: TGCAGTGCTATGGGGGACTACTCCTACGAG.

This clone was detected only a few times. A clone one base away is much larger, so this may be a read error. With the read ending 3 residues before the CDR3 end, the germline J gene is used to fill in that end. V is TRBV19 and J is TRBJ2-3; 8 bases map to TRBD1. Germline CDR1 is LNHDA and CDR2 is SQIVND (reference sequence). This CDR3 spans 15 amino acids. CDR3 protein: CASSGAGGRTETQYF. The DNA read from the CDR3 is TGTGCCAGTAGTGGGGCAGGGGGCCGGACAGAGACG.

There are many counts of this clone. Coverage ceases 3 residues before the CDR3 finishes, and the germline J gene fills in the end. The rearrangement uses TRBV10-1 and TRBJ2-7; perhaps TRBD1 as D (6 bases). V was shortened by 0 bases and J by 6 bases, with 15 bases between the two germline ends. This CDR3 spans 15 amino acids. CDR1 and CDR2 from the germline V gene are WNHNN and SYGVQD (reference sequence). CDR3 residues: CASSESLSPGVEQYF. The part of the CDR3 DNA that was read is TGCGCCAGCAGTGAGTCGCTTTCGCCAGGGGTCGAG.

This clone was found many times. The missing CDR3 end, 3 residues past where the read stops, is filled in from the germline J gene. The chain couples TRBV20-1 to TRBJ1-4; D may be TRBD1 (5 bases). The germline gives CDR1 DFQATT, CDR2 SNEGSKA (reference sequence). V dropped 0 bases and J dropped 4 bases, with 18 bases sitting between them. The CDR3 runs 17 residues. This CDR3 reads CSARDLGGRGFNEKLFF. The part of the CDR3 DNA that was read is TGCAGTGCTAGAGATTTGGGGGGTAGGGGATTTAATGAAAAA.

At least ten counts were recorded for this clone. The read comes to an end 3 residues before the CDR3 does, leaving the germline J gene to fill in the end. The chain combines TRBV19 with TRBJ2-5; D gene ambiguous. The CDR3 is made up of 15 amino acids. Germline CDR1 is LNHDA and CDR2 is SQIVND (reference sequence). The germline V and J ends were trimmed by 6 bases and 1 base, with 15 bases remaining between them. The CDR3 DNA, read in part, is TGTGCCAGTAGCTTCTGGGCAGGATTCCAAGAGACC. Encoded protein: CASSFWAGFQET. The whole CDR3 sequence is CASSFWAGFQETQYF.

This clone was detected many times. The read finishes 3 residues shy of the CDR3 end, and the germline J gene is used to complete it. The rearrangement uses TRBV20-1 and TRBJ2-3, with a tentative D call TRBD1 (5 bases). In germline, CDR1 is DFQATT, CDR2 SNEGSKA (reference sequence). CDR3 length: 16 residues. Trimming pared 1 base from V and 0 bases from J, leaving 14 bases between. The CDR3 protein is CSARGPTVTSTDTQYF. CDR3 DNA (partial): TGCAGTGCTAGAGGGCCGACAGTAACTAGCACAGATACG.

This clone was counted many times. Read data end 3 residues before the CDR3 end; the end is taken from the germline J gene. J is TRBJ2-5 and V is TRBV10-2; D possibly corresponds to TRBD2 (6 bases). The length of the CDR3 is 15 residues. V was trimmed by 0 bases and J by 5 bases, leaving 13 bases between them. Germline V gene sequence: CDR1 WSHSY, CDR2 SAAADI. Partial CDR3 DNA: TGCGCCAGCAGTGAGTCCGGACTAAAGGGGGAGACC. The encoded protein is CASSESGLKGET. The entire CDR3 reads CASSESGLKGETQYF.

CDR3 residues: CASSLEGGARSPLHF. Incomplete CDR3 DNA: TGTGCCAGCAGCTTAGAGGGGGGAGCAAGATCACCC. The rearrangement uses TRBV11-2 and TRBJ1-6; D perhaps matches TRBD1 (5 bases). Read coverage stops 3 residues before the CDR3 terminus; the germline J gene supplies the remainder. The CDR3 length is 15 residues. V shed 0 bases and J shed 10 bases, with 13 bases lying between them. Germline-derived CDR1 and CDR2 are SGHAT and FQNNGV.

This clone came up many times. The sequenced part of the CDR3 DNA is TGCAGTGCTAAACCCTCGGGGGGGCTTTGGACAGATACG. The encoded protein is CSAKPSGGLWTDT. The entire CDR3 protein is CSAKPSGGLWTDTQYF. The chain carries TRBV20-1 and TRBJ2-3; the match to TRBD2 covers 8 bases. The CDR3 is cut off 3 residues early in the read; its end comes from the germline J gene. V dropped 4 bases and J dropped 3; count of bases not matched to a gene: 12. CDR1 is DFQATT, CDR2 SNEGSKA, per germline (reference sequence). This CDR3 comprises 16 residues.

The sample holds many counts of this clone. CDR3 sequence reads: CSAPGGRSGELFF. The covered CDR3 bases are TGCAGTGCCCCGGGGGGCAGGAGCGGGGAG. The rearrangement uses TRBV20-1 and TRBJ2-2; perhaps TRBD2 as D (7 bases). Read sequence stops 3 residues before the CDR3 end, and the germline J gene provides the missing end. The germline V gene encodes CDR1 DFQATT and CDR2 SNEGSKA (reference sequence). V lost 6 bases, J lost 7 bases, and 15 bases lay in between. The CDR3 has 13 residues.

This clone showed up many times. Sequencing ends 3 residues short of the CDR3 end; the germline J gene provides the rest. This chain connects TRBV19 to TRBJ1-6; tentative D call: TRBD1 (6 bases). Trimming pared 6 bases from V and 5 bases from J, leaving 14 bases between. The CDR3 loop spans 15 amino acids. Germline V gene sequence: CDR1 LNHDA, CDR2 SQIVND (reference sequence). The sequenced part of the CDR3 DNA is TGTGCCAGTAGGGATCGCAGGACAGATAATTCACCC. It translates to CASRDRRTDNSP. The whole CDR3 region reads CASRDRRTDNSPLHF. The full variable domain, in which reference TRBV19 and TRBJ1-6 provide the parts outside the CDR3, is DGGITQSPKYLFRKEGQNVTLSCEQNLNHDAMYWYRQDPGQGLRLIYYSQIVNDFQKGDIAEGYSVSREKKESFPLTVTSAQKNPTAFYLCASRDRRTDNSPLHFGNGTRLTVT.

This clone was observed many times. The read terminates 3 residues ahead of where the CDR3 ends, so the germline J gene completes it. The chain carries TRBV5-4 and TRBJ1-2; 7 bases map to TRBD1. J lost 4 bases, V lost 4 bases, and 10 bases had no gene match. Germline loops: CDR1 SGHNT, CDR2 YYREEE (reference sequence). The CDR3 sequence is 15 residues long. The CDR3 bases that were read are TGTGCCAGCAGCATGGCCCGTCCAGGGGGCTATGGC. This codes for CASSMARPGGYG. The complete CDR3 reads CASSMARPGGYGYTF.